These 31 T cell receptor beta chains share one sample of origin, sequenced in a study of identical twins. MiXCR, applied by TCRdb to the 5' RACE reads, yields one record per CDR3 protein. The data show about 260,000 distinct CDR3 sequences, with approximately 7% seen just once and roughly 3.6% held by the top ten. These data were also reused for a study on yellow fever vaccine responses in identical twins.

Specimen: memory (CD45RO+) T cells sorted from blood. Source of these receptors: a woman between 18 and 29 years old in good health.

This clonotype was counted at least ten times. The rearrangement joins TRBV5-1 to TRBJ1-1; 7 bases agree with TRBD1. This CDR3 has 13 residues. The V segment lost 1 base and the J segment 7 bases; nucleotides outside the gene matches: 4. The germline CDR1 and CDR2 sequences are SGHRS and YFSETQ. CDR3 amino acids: CASSLQGVFEAFF. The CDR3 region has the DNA TGCGCCAGCAGCTTGCAGGGGGTTTTTGAAGCTTTCTTT.

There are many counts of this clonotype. CDR3 coding DNA: TGTGCCAGCAGCTTAAATGCCCAGGGCGTCGCCGGGGAGCTGTTTTTT. Translated: CASSLNAQGVAGELFF. J is TRBJ2-2 and V is TRBV7-3, with a possible D match to TRBD1 (5 bases). The length of the CDR3 is 16 residues. Trimming took off 1 base at V and 6 bases at J, with 15 bases between the two ends. Per the germline V gene, CDR1 is SGHTA and CDR2 is FQGTGA.

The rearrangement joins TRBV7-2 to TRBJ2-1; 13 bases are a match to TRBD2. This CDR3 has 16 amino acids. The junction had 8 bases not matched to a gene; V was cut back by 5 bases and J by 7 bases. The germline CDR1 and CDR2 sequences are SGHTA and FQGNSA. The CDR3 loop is CASSPTGLAGVNEQFF. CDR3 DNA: TGTGCCAGCAGCCCGACTGGACTAGCGGGAGTAAATGAGCAGTTCTTC.

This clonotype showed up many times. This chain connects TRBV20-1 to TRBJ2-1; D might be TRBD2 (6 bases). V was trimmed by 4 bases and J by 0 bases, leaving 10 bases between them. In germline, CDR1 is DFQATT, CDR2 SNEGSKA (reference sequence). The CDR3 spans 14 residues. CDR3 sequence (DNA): TGCAGTGCTACTCCCGGGAGCTCCTACAATGAGCAGTTCTTC. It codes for CSATPGSSYNEQFF.

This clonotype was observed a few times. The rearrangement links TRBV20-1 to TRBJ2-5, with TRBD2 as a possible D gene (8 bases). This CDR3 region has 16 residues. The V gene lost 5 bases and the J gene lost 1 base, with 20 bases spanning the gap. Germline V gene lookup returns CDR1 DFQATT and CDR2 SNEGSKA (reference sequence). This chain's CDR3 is CSAAGTEGLGQETQYF. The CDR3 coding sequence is TGCAGTGCTGCCGGGACAGAGGGACTAGGCCAAGAGACCCAGTACTTC.

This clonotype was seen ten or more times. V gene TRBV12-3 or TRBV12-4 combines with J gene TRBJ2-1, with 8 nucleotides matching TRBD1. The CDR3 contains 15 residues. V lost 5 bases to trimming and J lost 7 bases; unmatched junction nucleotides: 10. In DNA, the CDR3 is TGTGCCAGCAGTCCTTTACAGGGGGGCAATAATGAGCAGTTCTTC. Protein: CASSPLQGGNNEQFF.

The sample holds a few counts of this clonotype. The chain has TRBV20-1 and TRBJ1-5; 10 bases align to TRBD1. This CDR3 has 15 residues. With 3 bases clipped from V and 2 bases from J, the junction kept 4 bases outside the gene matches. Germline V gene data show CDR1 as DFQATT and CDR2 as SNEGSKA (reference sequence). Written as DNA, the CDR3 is TGCAGTGCTAGCAAGGGGACAGGGGGCAATCAGCCCCAGCATTTT. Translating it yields CSASKGTGGNQPQHF.

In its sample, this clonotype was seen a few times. CDR3 region: CAISQNEKLFF. In DNA form, the CDR3 reads TGTGCCATCAGCCAAAATGAAAAACTGTTTTTT. The chain combines TRBV10-3 with TRBJ1-4, with no clear D. Germline values: CDR1 ENHRY, CDR2 SYGVKD. The CDR3 runs 11 residues. V lost 6 bases and J 5 bases, leaving 4 bases between the germline ends.

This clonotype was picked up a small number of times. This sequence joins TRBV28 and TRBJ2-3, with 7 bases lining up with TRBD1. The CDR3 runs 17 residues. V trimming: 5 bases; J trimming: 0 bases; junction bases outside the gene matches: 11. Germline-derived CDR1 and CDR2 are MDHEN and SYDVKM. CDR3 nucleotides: TGTGCCAGCAGTAATCTCGACAGGGCAGTTAGCACAGATACGCAGTATTTT. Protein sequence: CASSNLDRAVSTDTQYF. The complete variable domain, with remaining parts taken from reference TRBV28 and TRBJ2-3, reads DVKVTQSSRYLVKRTGEKVFLECVQDMDHENMFWYRQDPGLGLRLIYFSYDVKMKEKGDIPEGYSVSREKKERFSLILESASTNQTSMYLCASSNLDRAVSTDTQYFGPGTRLTVL.

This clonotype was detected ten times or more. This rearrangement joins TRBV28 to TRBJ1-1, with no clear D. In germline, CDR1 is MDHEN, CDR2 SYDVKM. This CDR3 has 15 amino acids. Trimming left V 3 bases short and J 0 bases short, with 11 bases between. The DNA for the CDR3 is TGTGCCAGCAGTTTTGGCCCCCCTATGAACACTGAAGCTTTCTTT. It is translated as CASSFGPPMNTEAFF.

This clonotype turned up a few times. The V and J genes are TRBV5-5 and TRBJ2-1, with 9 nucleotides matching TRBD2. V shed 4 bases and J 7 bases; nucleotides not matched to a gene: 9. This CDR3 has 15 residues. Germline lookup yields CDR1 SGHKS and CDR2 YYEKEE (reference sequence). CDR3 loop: CASSPGAAGGNEQFF. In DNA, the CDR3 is TGTGCCAGCAGCCCGGGGGCAGCGGGAGGAAATGAGCAGTTCTTC.

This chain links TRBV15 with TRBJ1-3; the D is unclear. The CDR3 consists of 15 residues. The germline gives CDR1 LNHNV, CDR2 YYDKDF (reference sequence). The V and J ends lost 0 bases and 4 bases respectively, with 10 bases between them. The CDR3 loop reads CATSRDGTSGNTIYF. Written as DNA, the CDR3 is TGTGCCACCAGCAGAGATGGAACATCCGGAAACACCATATATTTT.

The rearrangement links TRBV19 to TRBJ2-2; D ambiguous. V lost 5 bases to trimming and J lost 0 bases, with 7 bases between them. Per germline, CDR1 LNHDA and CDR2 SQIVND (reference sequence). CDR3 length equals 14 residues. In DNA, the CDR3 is TGTGCCAGTAGTGACGGACCGAACACCGGGGAGCTGTTTTTT. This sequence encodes CASSDGPNTGELFF.

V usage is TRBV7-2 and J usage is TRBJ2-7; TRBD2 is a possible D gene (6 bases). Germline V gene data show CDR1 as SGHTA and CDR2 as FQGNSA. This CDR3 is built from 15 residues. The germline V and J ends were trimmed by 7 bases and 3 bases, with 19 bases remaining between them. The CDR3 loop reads CASTLRASDDYEQYF. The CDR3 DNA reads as TGTGCCAGCACCCTTAGGGCTAGCGACGACTACGAGCAGTACTTC. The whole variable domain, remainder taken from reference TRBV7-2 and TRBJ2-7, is GAGVSQSPSNKVTEKGKDVELRCDPISGHTALYWYRQSLGQGLEFLIYFQGNSAPDKSGLPSDRFSAERTGGSVSTLTIQRTQQEDSAVYLCASTLRASDDYEQYFGPGTRLTVT.

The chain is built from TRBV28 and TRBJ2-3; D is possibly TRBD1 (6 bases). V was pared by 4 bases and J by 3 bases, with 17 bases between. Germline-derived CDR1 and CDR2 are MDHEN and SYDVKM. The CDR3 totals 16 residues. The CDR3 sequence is CASSSLPGTKTDTQYF. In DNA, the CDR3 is TGTGCCAGCAGTTCTCTTCCCGGGACAAAGACAGATACGCAGTATTTT.

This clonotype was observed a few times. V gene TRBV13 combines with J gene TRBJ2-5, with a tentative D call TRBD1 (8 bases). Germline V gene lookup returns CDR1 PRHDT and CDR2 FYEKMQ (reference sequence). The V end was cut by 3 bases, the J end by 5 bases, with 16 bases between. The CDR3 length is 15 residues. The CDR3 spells CASSFRQGRGETQYF. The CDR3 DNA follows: TGTGCCAGCAGCTTCAGACAGGGGCGGGGGGAGACCCAGTACTTC. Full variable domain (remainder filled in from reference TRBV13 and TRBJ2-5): AAGVIQSPRHLIKEKRETATLKCYPIPRHDTVYWYQQGPGQDPQFLISFYEKMQSDKGSIPDRFSAQQFSDYHSELNMSSLELGDSALYFCASSFRQGRGETQYFGPGTRLLVL.

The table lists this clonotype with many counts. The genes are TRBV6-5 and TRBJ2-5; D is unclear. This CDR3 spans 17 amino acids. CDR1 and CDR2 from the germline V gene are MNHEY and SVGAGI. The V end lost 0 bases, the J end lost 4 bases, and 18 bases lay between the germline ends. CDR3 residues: CASSYSSHLRPGETQYF. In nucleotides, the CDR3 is TGTGCCAGCAGTTACTCGAGCCATCTTCGACCCGGAGAGACCCAGTACTTC.

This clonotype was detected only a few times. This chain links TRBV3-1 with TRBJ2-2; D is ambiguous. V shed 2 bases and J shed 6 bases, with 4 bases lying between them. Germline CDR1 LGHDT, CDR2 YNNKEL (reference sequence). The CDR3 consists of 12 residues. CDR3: CASSQTPGELFF. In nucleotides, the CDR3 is TGTGCCAGCAGCCAAACTCCCGGGGAGCTGTTTTTT.

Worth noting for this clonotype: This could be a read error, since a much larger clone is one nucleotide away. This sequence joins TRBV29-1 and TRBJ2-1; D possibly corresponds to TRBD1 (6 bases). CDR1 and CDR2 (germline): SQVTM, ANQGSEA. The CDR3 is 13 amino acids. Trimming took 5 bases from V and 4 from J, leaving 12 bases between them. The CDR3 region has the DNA TGCAGCGTTAAGCTGGGGGCGTACAATGAGCAGTTCTTC. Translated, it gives CSVKLGAYNEQFF.

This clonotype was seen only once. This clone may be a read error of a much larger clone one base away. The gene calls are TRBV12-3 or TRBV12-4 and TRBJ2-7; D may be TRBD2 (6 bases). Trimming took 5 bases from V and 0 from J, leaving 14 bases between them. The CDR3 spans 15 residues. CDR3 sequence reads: CASSPSVRPSYEQYF. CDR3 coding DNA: TGTGCCAGCAGTCCTAGCGTGAGGCCCTCCTACGAGCAGTACTTC.

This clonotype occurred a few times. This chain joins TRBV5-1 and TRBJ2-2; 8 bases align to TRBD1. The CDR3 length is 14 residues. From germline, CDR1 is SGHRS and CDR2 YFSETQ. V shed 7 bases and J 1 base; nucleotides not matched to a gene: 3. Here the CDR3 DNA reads TGCGCCAGCTGGACAGGGTTGAACACCGGGGAGCTGTTTTTT. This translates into CASWTGLNTGELFF.

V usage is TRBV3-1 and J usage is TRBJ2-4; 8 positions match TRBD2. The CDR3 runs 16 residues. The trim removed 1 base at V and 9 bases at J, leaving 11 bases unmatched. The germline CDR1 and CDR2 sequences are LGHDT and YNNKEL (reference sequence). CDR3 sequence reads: CASSQGVAGLGVIQYF. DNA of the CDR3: TGTGCCAGCAGCCAAGGTGTAGCGGGACTGGGCGTCATTCAGTACTTC.

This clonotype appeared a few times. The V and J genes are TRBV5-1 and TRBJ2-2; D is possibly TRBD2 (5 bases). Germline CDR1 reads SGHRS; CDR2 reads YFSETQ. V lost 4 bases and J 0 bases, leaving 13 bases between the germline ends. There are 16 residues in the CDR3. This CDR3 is CASSPSGSSNTGELFF. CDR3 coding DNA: TGCGCCAGCAGCCCGTCGGGGTCCTCGAACACCGGGGAGCTGTTTTTT.

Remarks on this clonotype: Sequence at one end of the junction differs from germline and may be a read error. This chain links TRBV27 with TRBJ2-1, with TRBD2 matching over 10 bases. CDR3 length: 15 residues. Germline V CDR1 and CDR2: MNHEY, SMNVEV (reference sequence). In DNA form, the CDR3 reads TGTGCCAGCAGTCCTAGCGGGAGCTCCTGCAATGAGCAGTTCTTC. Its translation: CASSPSGSSCNEQFF.

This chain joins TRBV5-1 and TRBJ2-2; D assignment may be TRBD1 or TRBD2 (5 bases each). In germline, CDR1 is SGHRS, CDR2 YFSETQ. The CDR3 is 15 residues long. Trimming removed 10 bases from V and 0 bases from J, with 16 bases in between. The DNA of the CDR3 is TGCGCCTCCGGCGGGCAGGGCGCGAACACCGGGGAGCTGTTTTTT. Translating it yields CASGGQGANTGELFF.

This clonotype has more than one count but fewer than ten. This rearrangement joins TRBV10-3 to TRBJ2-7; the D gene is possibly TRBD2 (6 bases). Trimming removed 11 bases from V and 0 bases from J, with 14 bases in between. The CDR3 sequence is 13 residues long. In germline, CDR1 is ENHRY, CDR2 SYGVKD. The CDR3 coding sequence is TGTGCCGTTTCGGGACTGTTCTCCTACGAGCAGTACGTC. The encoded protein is CAVSGLFSYEQYV.

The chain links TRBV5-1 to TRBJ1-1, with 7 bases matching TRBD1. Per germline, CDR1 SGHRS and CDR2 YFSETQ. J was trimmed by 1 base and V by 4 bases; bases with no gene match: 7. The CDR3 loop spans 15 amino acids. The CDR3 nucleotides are TGCGCCAGCAGCCGAAGGACAGGACCGAACACTGAAGCTTTCTTT. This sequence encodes CASSRRTGPNTEAFF.

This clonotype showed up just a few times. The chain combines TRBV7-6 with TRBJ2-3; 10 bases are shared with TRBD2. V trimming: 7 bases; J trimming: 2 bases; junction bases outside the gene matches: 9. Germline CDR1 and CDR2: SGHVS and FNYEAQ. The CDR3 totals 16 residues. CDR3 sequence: CASKREGPSFTDTQYF. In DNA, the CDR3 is TGTGCCAGCAAGCGGGAGGGTCCTAGTTTCACAGATACGCAGTATTTT.

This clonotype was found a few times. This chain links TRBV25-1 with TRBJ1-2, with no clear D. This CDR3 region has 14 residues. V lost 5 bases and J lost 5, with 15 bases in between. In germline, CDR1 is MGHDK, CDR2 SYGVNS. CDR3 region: CASSPGSGFYGYTF. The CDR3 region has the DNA TGTGCCAGCAGTCCTGGGAGCGGCTTTTATGGCTACACCTTC.

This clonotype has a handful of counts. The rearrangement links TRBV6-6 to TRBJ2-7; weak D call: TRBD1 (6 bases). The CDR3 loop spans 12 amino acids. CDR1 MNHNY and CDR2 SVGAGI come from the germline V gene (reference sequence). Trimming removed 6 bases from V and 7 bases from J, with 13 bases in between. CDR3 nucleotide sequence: TGTGCCAGCAGCCCAGGGGATAGAGAGCAGTACTTC. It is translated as CASSPGDREQYF.

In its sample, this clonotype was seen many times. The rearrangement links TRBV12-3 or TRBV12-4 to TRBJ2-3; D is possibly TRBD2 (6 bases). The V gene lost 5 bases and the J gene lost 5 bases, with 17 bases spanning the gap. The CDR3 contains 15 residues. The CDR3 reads CASSQRSQGGDTQYF. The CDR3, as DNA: TGTGCCAGCAGTCAAAGGAGCCAGGGAGGAGATACGCAGTATTTT.